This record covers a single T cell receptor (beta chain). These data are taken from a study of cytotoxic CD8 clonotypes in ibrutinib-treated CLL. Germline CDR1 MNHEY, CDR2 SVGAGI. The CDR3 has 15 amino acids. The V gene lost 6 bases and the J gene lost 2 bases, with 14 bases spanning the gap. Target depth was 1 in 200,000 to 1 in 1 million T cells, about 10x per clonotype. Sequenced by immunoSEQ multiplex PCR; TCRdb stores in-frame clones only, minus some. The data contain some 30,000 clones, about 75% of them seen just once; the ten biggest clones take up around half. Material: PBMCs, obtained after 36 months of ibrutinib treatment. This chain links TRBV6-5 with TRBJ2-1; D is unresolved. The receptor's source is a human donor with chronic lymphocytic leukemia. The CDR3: CASSLDGQTYNEQFF. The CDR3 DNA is TGTGCCAGCAGCTTGGACGGCCAGACCTACAATGAGCAGTTCTTC.